The 18 T cell receptor beta chains in this list originate from one sample, sequenced in a study of CD8+CD57+ T cells in acquired aplastic anemia. CD8+CD57+ cell expansion, shown by flow cytometry, had occurred in the patients selected for sequencing. TCR beta VDJ and CDR3 were profiled, and genomic DNA was the template. TCRdb recomputed calls from the reads with MiXCR, one row per CDR3 protein. The sample holds around 120,000 distinct CDR3 sequences, about 40% seen once. Sequencing was done on a sample of sorted CD4+, CD8+, or CD8+CD57+ T cells (not recorded which) from PBMCs. These receptors all come from a human donor with aplastic anemia.

This clonotype was observed a few times. The CDR3 reads CASSAYRGLNYGYTF. Written as DNA, the CDR3 is TGTGCCAGCAGTGCCTACAGGGGGCTAAACTATGGCTACACCTTC. V and J are TRBV6-1 and TRBJ1-2, with TRBD1 matching over 9 bases. Germline trimming cut 4 bases from V and 2 bases from J; bases unmatched to any gene: 5. This CDR3 is 15 amino acids long. The germline CDR1 and CDR2 sequences are MNHNS and SASEGT.

This clonotype has a count of ten or more. The CDR3 region is CSAHLKKRSTDTQYF. CDR3 DNA sequence: TGCAGTGCCCATCTAAAAAAACGGAGCACAGATACGCAGTATTTT. The V and J genes are TRBV20-1 and TRBJ2-3; D call uncertain. Germline lookup yields CDR1 DFQATT and CDR2 SNEGSKA (reference sequence). The CDR3 consists of 15 residues. V was pared by 6 bases and J by 0 bases, with 16 bases between.

This clonotype was observed many times. The chain uses TRBV7-9 and TRBJ2-5, with a weak D call TRBD1 (6 bases). Germline-derived CDR1 and CDR2 are SEHNR and FQNEAQ (reference sequence). The CDR3 has 14 residues. The ends were cut back, 5 bases at V and 5 bases at J, with 15 bases in the middle. For the CDR3, the DNA is TGTGCCAGCAGCCAGGGGTCCGCGTGGGAGACCCAGTACTTC. The encoded protein is CASSQGSAWETQYF. The whole variable domain, filled in from reference TRBV7-9 and TRBJ2-5, reads DTGVSQNPRHKITKRGQNVTFRCDPISEHNRLYWYRQTLGQGPEFLTYFQNEAQLEKSRLLSDRFSAERPKGSFSTLEIQRTEQGDSAMYLCASSQGSAWETQYFGPGTRLLVL.

This clonotype has just one count. Possible read error: a much larger clone is one base away. Likely a read error: the CDR3 ends without its conserved phenylalanine or tryptophan. The CDR3 DNA reads as TGTGCCAGCAGCCTTAAGGGGGATCAAAACATTCAGTACCTC. It specifies CASSLKGDQNIQYL. The chain uses TRBV9 and TRBJ2-4, with a tentative D call TRBD1 (6 bases). This CDR3 has 14 residues. From germline, CDR1 is SGDLS and CDR2 YYNGEE. Trimming removed 4 bases at V and 5 bases at J, with 13 bases between.

This clonotype was found many times. The rearrangement joins TRBV6-5 to TRBJ1-2; D is undetermined. V lost 0 bases and J 5 bases, leaving 7 bases between the germline ends. CDR1 MNHEY and CDR2 SVGAGI come from the germline V gene. The CDR3 is 13 residues long. CDR3 residues: CASSYSISYGYTF. CDR3 DNA sequence: TGTGCCAGCAGTTACTCCATCAGTTATGGCTACACCTTC.

This clonotype was counted only a few times. This sequence joins TRBV18 and TRBJ2-7; 8 bases line up with TRBD2. The CDR3 sequence is 16 residues long. Germline CDR1 KGHSH, CDR2 LQKENI. V lost 1 base and J lost 6; bases outside the gene matches: 11. The CDR3 sequence is CASSPQAGGHFGEQYF. The CDR3 coding sequence is TGTGCCAGCTCACCACAGGCGGGGGGTCATTTTGGCGAGCAGTACTTC. Looking up the rest from reference TRBV18 and TRBJ2-7 gives the full variable domain: NAGVMQNPRHLVRRRGQEARLRCSPMKGHSHVYWYRQLPEEGLKFMVYLQKENIIDESGMPKERFSAEFPKEGPSILRIQQVVRGDSAAYFCASSPQAGGHFGEQYFGPGTRLTVT.

This clonotype has a handful of counts. This may be a read error: a much more frequent sequence differs by one nucleotide. DNA for the CDR3: TGCAGTGCTTTGGACAGGTACCCTGGAAACACCATATATTTT. Amino acids: CSALDRYPGNTIYF. The chain employs TRBV20-1 and TRBJ1-3; 7 bases agree with TRBD1. Looked up from germline, CDR1 is DFQATT and CDR2 is SNEGSKA (reference sequence). The CDR3 loop spans 14 amino acids. J was trimmed by 2 bases and V by 5 bases; bases with no gene match: 6.

The chain employs TRBV7-2 and TRBJ1-2, with TRBD1 matching 8 bases. The CDR3 loop spans 14 amino acids. Germline V gene lookup returns CDR1 SGHTA and CDR2 FQGNSA. V trimming: 4 bases; J trimming: 4 bases; junction bases outside the gene matches: 5. The CDR3 region has the DNA TGTGCCAGCAGCTCCTCGGGGACAGGCTATGGCTACACCTTC. Translated: CASSSSGTGYGYTF.

This clonotype was seen a single time. This may arise from a read error, as a much more abundant clone is one base away. The genes are TRBV6-1 and TRBJ1-1; D ambiguous. Germline values: CDR1 MNHNS, CDR2 SASEGT. CDR3 length: 14 residues. The CDR3 DNA sequence: TGTACCAGCAGTGAAGTGTGGCATGGGGAGGCGGCTTTCTTT. Translation gives CTSSEVWHGEAAFF.

This chain joins TRBV7-9 and TRBJ2-7; D remains ambiguous. The CDR3 is 12 amino acids. Germline CDR1 is SEHNR and CDR2 is FQNEAQ (reference sequence). V was trimmed by 5 bases and J by 7 bases, leaving 12 bases between them. CDR3 region: CASSLVAVEQYF. CDR3 in DNA: TGTGCCAGCAGCCTAGTTGCAGTGGAGCAGTACTTC.

This clonotype has ten or more counts. The chain is built from TRBV27 and TRBJ2-7; 9 bases align to TRBD2. The V and J ends lost 2 bases and 3 bases, in that order; junction bases with no gene match: 5. The length of the CDR3 is 15 residues. Germline loops: CDR1 MNHEY, CDR2 SMNVEV (reference sequence). This chain's CDR3 is CASSLRLAGNYEQYF. The CDR3 coding sequence is TGTGCCAGCAGTTTAAGGCTAGCGGGGAACTACGAGCAGTACTTC.

This clonotype was detected ten times or more. The V and J genes are TRBV6-1 and TRBJ1-6; no clear D gene. Germline loops: CDR1 MNHNS, CDR2 SASEGT. The CDR3 spans 13 residues. The V end was cut by 4 bases, the J end by 6 bases, with 7 bases between. This CDR3 reads CASSAEVNSPLHF. CDR3 coding DNA: TGTGCCAGCAGTGCAGAGGTTAATTCACCCCTCCACTTT.

The rearrangement uses TRBV6-1 and TRBJ2-7; D uncertain. The germline CDR1 and CDR2 sequences are MNHNS and SASEGT. This CDR3 region has 15 residues. The V end lost 6 bases, the J end lost 1 base, and 16 bases lay between the germline ends. DNA for the CDR3: TGTGCCAGCAGGTCCCAACCGACGGGTTCCTACGAGCAGTACTTC. It is translated as CASRSQPTGSYEQYF.

In its sample, this clonotype was seen many times. The V call is TRBV20-1, the J call TRBJ2-5; D remains unclear. CDR3 length: 10 amino acids. V gave up 1 base and J gave up 5 bases, with 2 bases separating them. Germline CDR1 is DFQATT and CDR2 is SNEGSKA (reference sequence). The chain's CDR3 is CSARGETQYF. For the CDR3, the DNA is TGCAGTGCTAGAGGCGAGACCCAGTACTTC.

This clonotype has a count of ten or more. The V call is TRBV29-1, the J call TRBJ1-1, with no clear D. This CDR3 is 11 amino acids long. Germline V gene sequence: CDR1 SQVTM, CDR2 ANQGSEA. V shed 4 bases and J shed 5 bases, with 8 bases lying between them. The CDR3 protein is CSVVRVTEAFF. CDR3 DNA: TGCAGCGTTGTGAGGGTGACTGAAGCTTTCTTT.

The chain couples TRBV7-9 to TRBJ1-1, with TRBD1 matching 7 bases. J gave up 0 bases and V 5 bases, and 6 bases lay outside the gene matches. The germline CDR1 and CDR2 sequences are SEHNR and FQNEAQ (reference sequence). This CDR3 is 15 amino acids long. CDR3 loop: CASSPGQILNTEAFF. CDR3 in DNA: TGTGCCAGCAGCCCGGGACAGATTTTGAACACTGAAGCTTTCTTT.

At least ten counts were recorded for this clonotype. The chain recombines TRBV6-1 with TRBJ1-2, with 7 bases identical to TRBD1. Unmatched junction bases numbered 5, after V lost 11 bases and J lost 2 bases. Germline values: CDR1 MNHNS, CDR2 SASEGT. The CDR3 length is 12 residues. This CDR3 is CAVKGQNYGYTF. Here the CDR3 DNA reads TGTGCCGTAAAGGGACAGAACTATGGCTACACCTTC.

This clonotype was counted ten times or more. The chain joins TRBV20-1 to TRBJ1-6; 9 bases fit TRBD1. Germline values: CDR1 DFQATT, CDR2 SNEGSKA (reference sequence). V was pared by 0 bases and J by 9 bases, with 6 bases of the junction left unmatched. CDR3 size: 15 residues. The CDR3 nucleotides are TGCAGTGCTAGAGACACACAGGGGGCTGGTTCACCCCTCCACTTT. This gives the protein CSARDTQGAGSPLHF.